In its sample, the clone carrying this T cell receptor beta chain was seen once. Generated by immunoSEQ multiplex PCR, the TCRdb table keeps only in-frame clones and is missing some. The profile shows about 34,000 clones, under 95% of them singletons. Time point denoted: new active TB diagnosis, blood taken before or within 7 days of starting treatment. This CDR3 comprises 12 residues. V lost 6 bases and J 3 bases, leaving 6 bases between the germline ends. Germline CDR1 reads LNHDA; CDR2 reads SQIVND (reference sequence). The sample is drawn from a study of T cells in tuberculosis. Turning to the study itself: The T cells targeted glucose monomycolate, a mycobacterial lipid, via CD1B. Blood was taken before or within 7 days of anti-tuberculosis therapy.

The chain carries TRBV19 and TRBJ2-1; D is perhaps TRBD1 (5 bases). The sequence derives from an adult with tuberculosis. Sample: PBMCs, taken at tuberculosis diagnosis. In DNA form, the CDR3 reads TGTGCCAGTAGCGACAGCTACAATGAGCAGTTCTTC. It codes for CASSDSYNEQFF.